This TCR beta chain appears in the sequencing data of a study of response to subunit inactivated influenza vaccine (dated 2018 in TCRdb). A note on the overall study: The study used deep quantitative T cell receptor repertoire profiling to track responses to a trivalent subunit inactivated influenza vaccine.

V drops 5 bases and J drops 0 bases, leaving 19 bases in between. CDR1 and CDR2 are drawn from the germline V gene: SGHVS, FNYEAQ. The CDR3 spans 17 residues, from the cysteine through the phenylalanine. Here the CDR3 DNA is all that survives: 51 bases in frame from base 1. Library generation was performed with RT-PCR. The run used an Illumina HiSeq 2500. Through fastp at Q25 and MiXCR, TCRdb rebuilt clones from the public reads, retaining in-frame beta chains. Each CDR3 protein appears once, grouped with its most common genes and DNA. In this sample the table shows more than 700,000 distinct CDR3 sequences, over 20% of which occur a single time. The top ten hold more than 8.5% of the sample. General study outcomes and caveats: The authors suggested that each seasonal influenza vaccination may recruit only a limited number of new T cells.

About this clonotype: Its antigen is currently not known. Base qualities are missing; no much larger clone stands one base away.

The sequence came from a man aged 45-65 years who received an inactivated influenza vaccine. Donor details come from another sample of the same person, matched by shared clones. Sample: PBMCs from blood, taken roughly 5 days after vaccination. The rearrangement joined TRBV7-6 to TRBJ1-1, and possibly TRBD1, on 6 matching bases. DNA sequence: TGTGCCAGCAGCACGAACTACAGGGTCGGGATGAACACTGAAGCTTTCTTT. Translation gives CASSTNYRVGMNTEAFF.